These 12 T cell receptor beta chains share one sample of origin, sequenced in a study of blood T cell repertoires in COVID-19. TCRdb's table, derived via immunoSEQ multiplex PCR, lists solely in-frame clones and lacks some. The sample consists of hundreds of thousands of clones, 75% to 90% of them appearing once. Sequenced material: peripheral blood. These TCRs come from an older woman with acute or convalescent COVID-19.

This chain links TRBV19 with TRBJ2-3; possibly TRBD1 for D (5 bases). The V end lost 5 bases, the J end lost 0 bases, and 6 bases lay between the germline ends. CDR3 length: 13 amino acids. The V gene's germline CDR1 is LNHDA and CDR2 SQIVND (reference sequence). The CDR3 bases are TGTGCCAGTAGTGCAGGGAGCACAGATACGCAGTATTTT. Translating gives CASSAGSTDTQYF.

This sequence joins TRBV18 and TRBJ2-7; 9 nucleotides agree with TRBD1. This CDR3 comprises 14 residues. The V gene end was trimmed by 3 bases and the J gene end by 1 base; junction bases not matched to a gene: 1. Germline V gene data show CDR1 as KGHSH and CDR2 as LQKENI. The CDR3 here is CASSPGTGSYEQYF. In nucleotides, the CDR3 is TGTGCCAGCTCACCGGGGACAGGGTCCTACGAGCAGTACTTC.

This clone was seen only once. This chain joins TRBV27 and TRBJ2-7, with 11 nucleotides matching TRBD2. The V gene end was trimmed by 7 bases and the J gene end by 5 bases; junction bases not matched to a gene: 10. The CDR3 is made up of 15 amino acids. Germline CDR1 MNHEY, CDR2 SMNVEV (reference sequence). The CDR3 protein is CASNVAGGPLNEQYF. The CDR3 DNA reads TGTGCCAGCAACGTAGCGGGAGGGCCTTTGAACGAGCAGTACTTC.

The chain joins TRBV11-3 to TRBJ2-1; TRBD2 is a possible D gene (6 bases). Germline V CDR1 and CDR2: SGHNT, YENEEA. This CDR3 region has 14 residues. V lost 5 bases, J lost 13 bases, and 21 bases lay in between. The CDR3 protein is CASSRGGEKQVQFF. Written as DNA, the CDR3 is TGTGCCAGCAGCAGAGGAGGGGAAAAGCAGGTTCAGTTCTTC.

The V gene is TRBV13, the J gene TRBJ2-7; D ambiguous. The CDR3 is 11 amino acids. V gave up 5 bases and J gave up 1 base, with 3 bases separating them. Germline V lookup: CDR1 PRHDT, CDR2 FYEKMQ (reference sequence). The CDR3 sequence is CASSLSYEQYF. DNA of the CDR3: TGTGCCAGCAGCCTATCCTACGAGCAGTACTTC.

V gene TRBV19 combines with J gene TRBJ1-1; 10 nucleotides align to TRBD1. CDR3 length equals 16 residues. V shed 6 bases, J shed 2 bases, and the junction held 9 bases outside the gene matches. Germline lookup yields CDR1 LNHDA and CDR2 SQIVND (reference sequence). The CDR3 region is CASRTPGQGSNTEAFF. In DNA, the CDR3 is TGTGCCAGTAGGACACCGGGACAGGGGTCCAACACTGAAGCTTTCTTT.

The chain carries TRBV30 and TRBJ2-5, with 8 bases matching TRBD1. CDR3 length: 16 residues. V lost 1 base, J lost 2 bases, and 9 bases stayed unmatched. The V gene's germline CDR1 is GTSNPN and CDR2 SVGIG (reference sequence). The CDR3 reads CAWSETDRVGQETQYF. In nucleotides, the CDR3 is TGTGCCTGGAGTGAAACGGACAGGGTGGGACAAGAGACCCAGTACTTC.

The chain employs TRBV7-2 and TRBJ2-7, with 10 bases matching TRBD1. CDR1 and CDR2 (germline): SGHTA, FQGNSA. V shed 7 bases and J 2 bases; nucleotides not matched to a gene: 8. The CDR3 consists of 15 residues. CDR3 coding DNA: TGTGCCAGCACCTGGACAGGGGGGGGAACCTACGAGCAGTACTTC. It specifies CASTWTGGGTYEQYF. Complete variable domain (other parts from reference TRBV7-2 and TRBJ2-7): GAGVSQSPSNKVTEKGKDVELRCDPISGHTALYWYRQSLGQGLEFLIYFQGNSAPDKSGLPSDRFSAERTGGSVSTLTIQRTQQEDSAVYLCASTWTGGGTYEQYFGPGTRLTVT.

The genes are TRBV9 and TRBJ2-7; 8 bases are a match to TRBD1. The trim removed 4 bases at V and 7 bases at J, leaving 10 bases unmatched. CDR1 SGDLS and CDR2 YYNGEE come from the germline V gene. This CDR3 comprises 14 residues. CDR3 bases: TGTGCCAGCAGCCCTCACAGGGGGATTGGAGAGCAGTACTTC. Encoded protein: CASSPHRGIGEQYF. The whole variable domain, filled in from reference TRBV9 and TRBJ2-7, reads DSGVTQTPKHLITATGQRVTLRCSPRSGDLSVYWYQQSLDQGLQFLIQYYNGEERAKGNILERFSAQQFPDLHSELNLSSLELGDSALYFCASSPHRGIGEQYFGPGTRLTVT.

V usage is TRBV3-1 (or the pseudogene TRBV3-2) and J usage is TRBJ1-4; a possible D gene is TRBD1 (6 bases). Trimming took 4 bases from V and 4 from J, leaving 13 bases between them. Per germline, CDR1 LGHDT and CDR2 YNNKEL (reference sequence). The CDR3 extends over 15 amino acids. The CDR3: CASSLDRPINEKLFF. CDR3 DNA sequence: TGTGCCAGCAGCCTTGACAGGCCGATTAATGAAAAACTGTTTTTT.

The chain combines TRBV4-2 with TRBJ1-5; D remains ambiguous. CDR1 is LGHNA, CDR2 YNFKEQ, per germline. The CDR3 contains 14 residues. Deletions cut 1 base from V and 1 base from J, with 5 bases between. This chain's CDR3 is CASSQGASNQPQHF. The CDR3 region has the DNA TGTGCCAGCAGCCAAGGGGCAAGCAATCAGCCCCAGCATTTT.

V usage is TRBV27 and J usage is TRBJ2-3, with 8 bases fitting TRBD2. This CDR3 comprises 14 residues. Germline CDR1 reads MNHEY; CDR2 reads SMNVEV (reference sequence). V trimming: 7 bases; J trimming: 6 bases; junction bases outside the gene matches: 9. Written as DNA, the CDR3 is TGTGCCAGCACCATAGGACTAGCAGCGGATACGCAGTATTTT. As protein: CASTIGLAADTQYF.